This T cell receptor (beta chain) is drawn from a study of T cell responses to AZD1222 COVID-19 vaccine. V was clipped by 1 base and J by 6 bases, with 13 bases between them. The V gene's germline CDR1 is SGHDT and CDR2 YYEEEE. This CDR3 contains 14 residues. Broader study findings: It was only 6 or 7 AZD1222 recipients who were seropositive at baseline.

TCRdb's table, derived via immunoSEQ multiplex PCR, lists solely in-frame clones and lacks some. This sample has 150,000 to 180,000 clones, with 90% found just once. Concerning this clone itself: Antigen unknown.

This specimen consisted of peripheral blood, obtained 28 days after the second AZD1222 dose. The sequence derives from an adult who received the AZD1222 COVID-19 vaccine. This chain joins TRBV5-6 and TRBJ1-1, with a weak D call TRBD1 (6 bases). CDR3: CASSLIGSGAEAFF. DNA for the CDR3: TGTGCCAGCAGCTTGATAGGCTCAGGGGCTGAAGCTTTCTTT.